The clone carrying this TCR beta chain was detected only a few times. What it recognizes is unknown. The length of the CDR3 is 15 residues. Trimming pared 6 bases from V and 3 bases from J, leaving 18 bases between. The germline V gene encodes CDR1 MNHEY and CDR2 SVGEGT. The data derive from a study of identical twins. The study's findings and limits: Beta out-of-frame sequences displayed a weaker excess of sharing between twins.

TCRdb independently ran MiXCR on the 5' RACE reads; one entry per CDR3 protein. The sample holds around 300,000 distinct CDR3 sequences, under 9% seen once. This sample was shared with a second study, whose subject was yellow fever vaccine responses in identical twins. As that study records: It has been reported that, in twins, the vaccine T cell response seemed partly convergent and partly personalized.

This clonotype was obtained from a woman aged 18-29 years in good health. Specimen: memory (CD45RO+) T cells sorted from blood. The chain employs TRBV6-2 or TRBV6-3 and TRBJ2-7, with D perhaps TRBD1 (6 bases). CDR3 sequence (DNA): TGTGCCAGCAGGCTTGGGGGCGGACTTCTCTACGAGCAGTACTTC. Amino acid sequence: CASRLGGGLLYEQYF.